This paragraph reports one T cell receptor beta chain. The sample comes from a study of T cells in narcolepsy. Study context: Enrolled donors included narcolepsy type 1 or type 2 patients and healthy controls.

The CDR3 has 15 residues. J was trimmed by 4 bases and V by 1 base; bases with no gene match: 5. Germline V gives CDR1 SGHAT, CDR2 FQNNGV. This table comes from immunoSEQ multiplex PCR, and its TCRdb copy is limited to in-frame clones, with some not included. The table lists under 35,000 clones, 75% to 90% of them singletons. This TCR was recovered from a human donor in good health. The rearrangement links TRBV11-2 to TRBJ2-3, with TRBD2 matching 7 bases. The sample comprised memory (CD45RA-) CD4+ T cells from blood. CDR3 nucleotides: TGTGCCAGCAGCTTAGCCCGGACTAGTGCAGATACGCAGTATTTT. Protein sequence: CASSLARTSADTQYF.